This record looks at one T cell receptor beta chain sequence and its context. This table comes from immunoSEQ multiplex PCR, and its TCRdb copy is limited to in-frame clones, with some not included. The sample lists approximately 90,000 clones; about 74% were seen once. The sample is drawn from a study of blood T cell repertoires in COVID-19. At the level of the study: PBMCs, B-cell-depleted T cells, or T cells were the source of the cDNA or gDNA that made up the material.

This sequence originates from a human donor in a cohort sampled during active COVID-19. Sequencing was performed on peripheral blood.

The CDR3 DNA reads TGTGCCAGCAGCTTAGGGCAGGGGGCAGTCACTGAAGCTTTCTTT. It is translated as CASSLGQGAVTEAFF. The chain employs TRBV7-9 and TRBJ1-1; 8 positions agree with TRBD1. J lost 4 bases, V lost 1 base, and 5 bases had no gene match. Per the germline V gene, CDR1 is SEHNR and CDR2 is FQNEAQ (reference sequence). The CDR3 contains 15 residues.